This passage covers 15 T cell receptor beta chains from one sample sequenced in a study of blood T cell repertoires in COVID-19 (dated by TCRdb to about 2020). To prepare the library, the immunoSEQ multiplex PCR assay was applied. This is the immuneACCESS table as TCRdb keeps it, with only in-frame sequences that have V and J called. A part of the clones is gone; compared with another copy, unresolved V genes explain less than half, and the rest is unexplained. The sample table lists fewer than 60,000 clones, 85% to 95% of them with a count of one. Around 1% of the sample lies in the top ten. The sequencing input was peripheral blood. These TCRs come from a man in his fifties or sixties with COVID-19, enrolled during active disease.

The chain uses TRBV4-1 and TRBJ2-7; 7 nucleotides match TRBD2. The germline gives CDR1 MGHRA, CDR2 YSYEKL. CDR3 length: 16 residues. V dropped 0 bases and J dropped 3; count of bases not matched to a gene: 8. The CDR3 nucleotides are TGCGCCAGCAGCCAAGATCTTGGGACTACCGTCTACGAGCAGTACTTC. This encodes CASSQDLGTTVYEQYF.

This clone has only one observation. The CDR3 sequence: CASSFSPLVTYEQYF. The CDR3 bases are TGTGCCAGCAGCTTTTCCCCACTAGTAACCTACGAGCAGTACTTC. The genes are TRBV7-2 and TRBJ2-7; the D gene is possibly TRBD2 (5 bases). This CDR3 spans 15 amino acids. Germline CDR1 and CDR2: SGHTA and FQGNSA. Trimming cost V 3 bases and J 2 bases, with 14 bases left between them.

The V gene is TRBV5-6, the J gene TRBJ1-5, with 7 bases identical to TRBD1. This CDR3 spans 13 amino acids. Germline-derived CDR1 and CDR2 are SGHDT and YYEEEE. V was pared by 2 bases and J by 7 bases, with 3 bases of the junction left unmatched. The CDR3 DNA is TGTGCCAGCAGCTTCACAGGGGAGCAGCCCCAGCATTTT. Translating gives CASSFTGEQPQHF.

The V and J genes are TRBV28 and TRBJ1-3, with D tentatively TRBD1 (5 bases). V was cut by 7 bases and J by 0 bases, with 13 bases left in between. The CDR3 sequence is 15 residues long. Germline V gives CDR1 MDHEN, CDR2 SYDVKM. CDR3 region: CASTLGTGSGNTIYF. The CDR3 region has the DNA TGTGCCAGCACCCTTGGAACAGGCTCTGGAAACACCATATATTTT. The complete variable domain, with remaining parts taken from reference TRBV28 and TRBJ1-3, reads DVKVTQSSRYLVKRTGEKVFLECVQDMDHENMFWYRQDPGLGLRLIYFSYDVKMKEKGDIPEGYSVSREKKERFSLILESASTNQTSMYLCASTLGTGSGNTIYFGEGSWLTVV.

V and J are TRBV6-5 and TRBJ1-2; D possibly corresponds to TRBD1 (6 bases). CDR3 length: 14 residues. Germline-derived CDR1 and CDR2 are MNHEY and SVGAGI. Trimming took 6 bases from V and 4 from J, leaving 15 bases between them. Written as DNA, the CDR3 is TGTGCCAGCAGCCCCTACAGGGCGCCCTATGGCTACACCTTC. As protein: CASSPYRAPYGYTF.

V usage is TRBV7-9 and J usage is TRBJ1-5; D not certain. The V and J ends lost 1 base and 0 bases respectively, with 13 bases between them. Looked up from germline, CDR1 is SEHNR and CDR2 is FQNEAQ (reference sequence). This CDR3 has 17 residues. The chain's CDR3 is CASSLGSGSYSNQPQHF. CDR3 coding DNA: TGTGCCAGCAGCTTAGGGTCCGGTTCTTATAGCAATCAGCCCCAGCATTTT. Using reference TRBV7-9 and TRBJ1-5 for the parts outside the CDR3, the full variable domain is DTGVSQNPRHKITKRGQNVTFRCDPISEHNRLYWYRQTLGQGPEFLTYFQNEAQLEKSRLLSDRFSAERPKGSFSTLEIQRTEQGDSAMYLCASSLGSGSYSNQPQHFGDGTRLSIL.

Here the CDR3 DNA reads TGTGCCAGCAGCTTAGCCAAAGGGGCCCCCTACGAGCAGTACTTC. Translated: CASSLAKGAPYEQYF. The rearrangement uses TRBV7-8 and TRBJ2-7, with a tentative D call TRBD1 (5 bases). The CDR3 runs to 15 residues. V shed 0 bases and J shed 2 bases, with 11 bases lying between them. CDR1 SGHVS and CDR2 FQNEAQ come from the germline V gene.

The rearrangement uses TRBV5-1 and TRBJ1-6, with D tentatively TRBD1 (6 bases). Trimming left V 4 bases short and J 9 bases short, with 32 bases between. This CDR3 region has 20 residues. CDR1 is SGHRS and CDR2 is YFSETQ in the germline V gene. CDR3 DNA: TGCGCCAGCAGCCCTGACAGGTCTGAAAATTTTCCCCGGAGAATTTCACCCCTCCACTTT. It is translated as CASSPDRSENFPRRISPLHF.

The V and J genes are TRBV7-2 and TRBJ1-3; D possibly corresponds to TRBD1 (6 bases). CDR1 and CDR2 (germline): SGHTA, FQGNSA. This CDR3 is 16 amino acids long. Trimming left V 3 bases short and J 0 bases short, with 12 bases between. The CDR3 DNA is TGTGCCAGCAGCTTGGGGGCCCGGGGCTCTGGAAACACCATATATTTT. Translated, it gives CASSLGARGSGNTIYF.

This chain links TRBV30 with TRBJ2-7; D is uncertain. V was clipped by 0 bases and J by 7 bases, with 7 bases between them. Germline loops: CDR1 GTSNPN, CDR2 SVGIG (reference sequence). The CDR3 loop spans 11 amino acids. CDR3 residues: CAWSVLQEQYF. DNA of the CDR3: TGTGCCTGGAGTGTGTTGCAGGAGCAGTACTTC.

The rearrangement uses TRBV9 and TRBJ1-2; no clear D. CDR1 is SGDLS and CDR2 is YYNGEE in the germline V gene. Trimming removed 4 bases at V and 6 bases at J, with 19 bases between. This CDR3 has 15 residues. CDR3: CASSPRAGLNDGYTF. For the CDR3, the DNA is TGTGCCAGCAGCCCCCGGGCCGGACTGAATGATGGCTACACCTTC.

V gene TRBV7-2 combines with J gene TRBJ2-3; weak D call: TRBD2 (6 bases). V lost 6 bases, J lost 1 base, and 17 bases lay in between. This CDR3 is 16 amino acids long. Germline lookup yields CDR1 SGHTA and CDR2 FQGNSA. The CDR3, as DNA: TGTGCCAGCAGTCAAACGGTGGGCGGGGGCACAGATACGCAGTATTTT. Amino acids: CASSQTVGGGTDTQYF.

This chain links TRBV5-1 with TRBJ2-2; D is possibly TRBD2 (6 bases). This CDR3 contains 15 residues. Germline CDR1 is SGHRS and CDR2 is YFSETQ. Trimming shortened V by 3 bases and J by 7 bases, and 16 bases separated the two germline ends. The CDR3 DNA follows: TGCGCCAGCAGCTCGCAGCCCCAGGAGGGCGGGGAGCTGTTTTTT. Translating it yields CASSSQPQEGGELFF. Supplemented by reference TRBV5-1 and TRBJ2-2, the full variable domain reads KAGVTQTPRYLIKTRGQQVTLSCSPISGHRSVSWYQQTPGQGLQFLFEYFSETQRNKGNFPGRFSGRQFSNSRSEMNVSTLELGDSALYLCASSSQPQEGGELFFGEGSRLTVL.

The gene calls are TRBV5-4 and TRBJ2-1; D ambiguous. V was shortened by 3 bases and J by 8 bases, with 9 bases between the two germline ends. The CDR3 length is 12 residues. Germline CDR1 and CDR2: SGHNT and YYREEE (reference sequence). DNA of the CDR3: TGTGCCAGCAGCTCTGATAGCTATGAGCAGTTCTTC. It encodes CASSSDSYEQFF.

The V and J genes are TRBV5-1 and TRBJ2-7, with a possible D match to TRBD1 (5 bases). Germline CDR1 reads SGHRS; CDR2 reads YFSETQ. CDR3 length: 14 amino acids. Trimming left V 5 bases short and J 0 bases short, with 12 bases between. The CDR3 DNA follows: TGCGCCAGCAGTCGACAGCCTAGCTCCTACGAGCAGTACTTC. It specifies CASSRQPSSYEQYF. Using reference TRBV5-1 and TRBJ2-7 for the parts outside the CDR3, the full variable domain is KAGVTQTPRYLIKTRGQQVTLSCSPISGHRSVSWYQQTPGQGLQFLFEYFSETQRNKGNFPGRFSGRQFSNSRSEMNVSTLELGDSALYLCASSRQPSSYEQYFGPGTRLTVT.